This TCR beta chain appears in the sequencing data of a study of STAT3 mutations in large granular lymphocyte leukemia. V was clipped by 3 bases and J by 8 bases, with 13 bases between them. Germline loops: CDR1 KGHSH, CDR2 LQKENI. This CDR3 comprises 13 residues. The table came from immunoSEQ multiplex PCR; TCRdb's copy has only in-frame clones and leaves some out. The sample has more than 9,500 clones; 85% are singletons. Points from the study as a whole: Treatment regimens differed across patients between samplings. Clonal expansion was inferred from other time points because no sample existed at each clone's first appearance. At least one immunodominant TCR beta clonotype appeared in every T-cell large granular lymphocyte leukemia patient.

In the case of this clone: Its antigen remains unidentified.

This TCR derives from a man older than 75 with T-cell large granular lymphocyte leukemia. Some clones in this sample may be carry-over from other donors' samples. This chain links TRBV18 with TRBJ1-1; tentatively, D is TRBD1 (6 bases). The specimen sequenced was peripheral blood mononuclear cells. The CDR3 DNA is TGTGCCAGCTCACCGTTACCAGGGGCCGAAGCTTTCTTT. Translation: CASSPLPGAEAFF.